This entry features one TCR beta chain sequence. Its antigen is not identified. This sample stems from a study of glioma-infiltrating T cells. Amplification of TCR alpha and beta CDR3 regions from RNA used iRepertoire nested multiplex PCR. Input was roughly 95-400 ng of tissue mRNA or PBMC total RNA. TCRdb used MiXCR to reprocess the multiplex PCR reads, holding one entry per CDR3 protein. The table has about 4,900 distinct CDR3 sequences, 25% to 40% seen once. Regarding the study as a whole: Tissue-blood divergence was below expectation in non-neoplastic patients, above in gliomas. CDR3 overlap between tissue and blood was very small.

Trimming left V 2 bases short and J 1 base short, with 4 bases between. CDR1 and CDR2 from the germline V gene are KGHDR and SFDVKD. CDR3 length equals 13 residues. J is TRBJ1-1 and V is TRBV24-1; no reliable D call. The sequenced sample was glioma tissue, nonneoplastic brain tissue, or PBMCs (not recorded which). The TCR was taken from a human donor with low-grade glioma or glioblastoma, undergoing nonglioma brain surgery, or in good health (not recorded which). The chain's CDR3 is CATSDWTNTEAFF. The CDR3 nucleotides read TGTGCCACCAGTGATTGGACGAACACTGAAGCTTTCTTT.